The 30 T cell receptor beta chains listed next were all sequenced from one sample in a study of T cell repertoires in breast cancer. Paired alpha-beta TCRs of CD8+ T cells were analyzed by expanded emulsion RT-PCR. During the second nested PCR, blocking oligonucleotides suppressed genes that were not paired. MiXCR, run by TCRdb on the emulsion pairing reads, gives a single entry per CDR3 protein. This table has tens of thousands of distinct CDR3 sequences, 45% appearing once. The sequenced sample was CD8+ T cells. The receptors originated from a pool of human donors with breast cancer or a healthy control (not recorded which).

This clonotype was seen a handful of times. This rearrangement joins TRBV5-4 to TRBJ1-2, with D uncertain. The CDR3 has 15 residues. V was cut by 2 bases and J by 4 bases, with 15 bases left in between. Per germline, CDR1 SGHNT and CDR2 YYREEE (reference sequence). For the CDR3, the DNA is TGTGCCAGCAGCTTTAAGCAGAGTCCTTTCTATGGCTACACCTTC. Translated, it gives CASSFKQSPFYGYTF.

This clonotype was counted a few times. J is TRBJ2-1 and V is TRBV28, with a tentative D call TRBD2 (6 bases). Between the trimmed V and J ends, which lost 3 bases and 6 bases, there was a span of 15 bases. CDR1 is MDHEN and CDR2 is SYDVKM in the germline V gene. This CDR3 region has 15 residues. CDR3 sequence reads: CASSFLRGAGNEQFF. Written as DNA, the CDR3 is TGTGCCAGCAGTTTTTTACGCGGGGCTGGCAATGAGCAGTTCTTC.

This clonotype has only a few counts. This chain connects TRBV20-1 to TRBJ2-1; 10 bases map to TRBD2. CDR1 and CDR2 from the germline V gene are DFQATT and SNEGSKA (reference sequence). The CDR3 is 13 amino acids. J lost 7 bases, V lost 4 bases, and 4 bases had no gene match. DNA for the CDR3: TGCAGTGCTACCAGCGGGAGGGTAAATGAGCAGTTCTTC. Residues: CSATSGRVNEQFF.

V is TRBV4-2 and J is TRBJ2-1; no reliable D call. The germline V and J ends were trimmed by 0 bases and 0 bases, with 9 bases remaining between them. Germline V lookup: CDR1 LGHNA, CDR2 YNFKEQ. This CDR3 contains 16 residues. The CDR3 loop is CASSQEGHSSYNEQFF. CDR3 DNA sequence: TGTGCCAGCAGCCAAGAAGGTCACAGCTCCTACAATGAGCAGTTCTTC.

The V gene is TRBV7-2, the J gene TRBJ2-7, with TRBD2 matching 11 bases. This CDR3 region has 15 residues. Germline lookup yields CDR1 SGHTA and CDR2 FQGNSA. With V trimmed by 7 bases and J by 2 bases, 7 bases remained unmatched. DNA for the CDR3: TGTGCCAGCAACCTATTTAGCGGGGGGGCCTACGAGCAGTACTTC. As protein: CASNLFSGGAYEQYF.

In the case of this clonotype: A single base separates this from a much larger clone, so it may be a read error. The CDR3 ends on some other residue instead of the conserved phenylalanine or tryptophan, so this is likely a read error. This rearrangement joins TRBV27 to TRBJ1-2; D uncertain. The CDR3 runs to 15 residues. V was clipped by 0 bases and J by 4 bases, with 12 bases between them. Germline values: CDR1 MNHEY, CDR2 SMNVEV (reference sequence). The CDR3 sequence is CASSLSRQELYGYTS. The CDR3 nucleotides read TGTGCCAGCAGTTTATCTCGGCAGGAACTCTATGGCTACACCTCC.

This chain connects TRBV11-2 to TRBJ2-7; D remains unclear. The CDR3 length is 14 residues. Germline V gene sequence: CDR1 SGHAT, CDR2 FQNNGV. V lost 3 bases to trimming and J lost 2 bases, with 11 bases between them. CDR3 protein: CASSLDRQAYEQYF. DNA for the CDR3: TGTGCCAGCAGCTTGGACCGGCAGGCCTACGAGCAGTACTTC.

The chain uses TRBV20-1 and TRBJ1-2; the D is unclear. The germline gives CDR1 DFQATT, CDR2 SNEGSKA (reference sequence). Trimming pared 5 bases from V and 10 bases from J, leaving 8 bases between. CDR3 size: 9 residues. CDR3 sequence (DNA): TGCAGTGCTGGGGTGGACTACACCTTC. Protein product: CSAGVDYTF.

The table lists this clonotype with a few counts. V and J are TRBV6-1 and TRBJ2-2; TRBD2 might be the D (6 bases). Germline V gene lookup returns CDR1 MNHNS and CDR2 SASEGT. The CDR3 runs 16 residues. Trimming removed 0 bases from V and 7 bases from J, with 15 bases in between. The CDR3 DNA is TGTGCCAGCAGTGAAGCGTTGTCTGGGCGGGGCGGGGAGCTGTTTTTT. Translating it yields CASSEALSGRGGELFF.

Many counts were recorded for this clonotype. This chain uses TRBV7-9 with TRBJ2-3; 7 bases line up with TRBD1. The J segment lost 2 bases and the V segment lost 5 bases, leaving 10 bases of the junction unmatched. The germline V gene has CDR1 SEHNR and CDR2 FQNEAQ (reference sequence). The CDR3 runs to 16 residues. The CDR3, as DNA: TGTGCCAGCAGCGAACGGACAGGACCAAACACAGATACGCAGTATTTT. It specifies CASSERTGPNTDTQYF.

This chain connects TRBV20-1 to TRBJ1-2, with 7 positions matching TRBD1. The CDR3 totals 15 residues. The V and J ends lost 6 bases and 3 bases, in that order; junction bases with no gene match: 13. Germline loops: CDR1 DFQATT, CDR2 SNEGSKA (reference sequence). As DNA, the CDR3 is TGCAGTGCGGGGGGCATAGTACAGGGGCACTATGGCTACACCTTC. Protein: CSAGGIVQGHYGYTF.

This chain uses TRBV5-4 with TRBJ1-5; 7 bases fit TRBD1. The CDR3 length is 17 residues. CDR1 and CDR2 from the germline V gene are SGHNT and YYREEE (reference sequence). The ends lost 2 bases at V and 1 base at J; junction bases unmatched: 9. The CDR3 DNA sequence: TGTGCCAGCAGCTTTAGCCAGGGGGGGGAGAGCAATCAGCCCCAGCATTTT. This sequence encodes CASSFSQGGESNQPQHF. Filled out from reference TRBV5-4 and TRBJ1-5, the complete variable domain reads ETGVTQSPTHLIKTRGQQVTLRCSSQSGHNTVSWYQQALGQGPQFIFQYYREEENGRGNFPPRFSGLQFPNYSSELNVNALELDDSALYLCASSFSQGGESNQPQHFGDGTRLSIL.

The chain combines TRBV10-3 with TRBJ2-1; unclear D gene. The CDR3 runs 12 residues. With 4 bases removed from V and 8 bases from J, the gap between germline ends came to 9 bases. Germline V gene lookup returns CDR1 ENHRY and CDR2 SYGVKD. The CDR3 coding sequence is TGTGCCATCAGTGCCTCTGGGGATGAGCAGTTCTTC. Translation gives CAISASGDEQFF.

This clonotype came up once. The rearrangement links TRBV18 to TRBJ1-1, with D unresolved. CDR1 and CDR2 from the germline V gene are KGHSH and LQKENI. Trimming stripped 1 base from V and 5 bases from J, with 17 bases between. The CDR3 contains 16 residues. The CDR3 protein is CASSPQTTSPGTEAFF. The CDR3 DNA reads as TGTGCCAGCTCACCACAGACCACCTCCCCGGGGACTGAAGCTTTCTTT.

This chain joins TRBV6-5 and TRBJ2-3; 7 nucleotides match TRBD2. The CDR3 extends over 16 amino acids. Germline assignment: CDR1 MNHEY and CDR2 SVGAGI. V lost 2 bases, J lost 4 bases, and 9 bases stayed unmatched. The CDR3 reads CASSYGSSGVADTQYF. The CDR3 DNA is TGTGCCAGCAGTTACGGCTCTAGCGGAGTTGCAGATACGCAGTATTTT.

The CDR3 bases are TGTGCCAGCAGCCGAATAGCGGCTAGCTCCTACGAGCAGTACTTC. It translates to CASSRIAASSYEQYF. This sequence joins TRBV14 and TRBJ2-7, with D maybe TRBD2 (6 bases). This CDR3 region has 15 residues. Trimming took off 4 bases at V and 0 bases at J, with 13 bases between the two ends. From germline, CDR1 is SGHDN and CDR2 FVKESK.

The rearrangement joins TRBV20-1 to TRBJ2-1; a possible D gene is TRBD2 (6 bases). The V end lost 3 bases, the J end lost 8 bases, and 23 bases lay between the germline ends. CDR3 length: 16 amino acids. The germline CDR1 and CDR2 sequences are DFQATT and SNEGSKA (reference sequence). CDR3 region: CSASPSEDYSPYEQFF. The CDR3 DNA reads as TGCAGTGCTAGCCCTAGCGAGGATTACTCTCCCTATGAGCAGTTCTTC.

The chain combines TRBV6-2 or TRBV6-3 with TRBJ1-3; D ambiguous. Between the trimmed V and J ends, which lost 0 bases and 2 bases, there was a span of 5 bases. The V gene's germline CDR1 is MNHEY and CDR2 SVGEGT. The length of the CDR3 is 14 residues. The CDR3 DNA reads as TGTGCCAGCAGTTACTCTGGGACTGGAAACACCATATATTTT. Translation: CASSYSGTGNTIYF.

This rearrangement joins TRBV4-1 to TRBJ2-7; 8 nucleotides agree with TRBD1. The CDR3 has 13 residues. Looked up from germline, CDR1 is MGHRA and CDR2 is YSYEKL. V was pared by 1 base and J by 7 bases, with 3 bases of the junction left unmatched. The DNA for the CDR3 is TGCGCCAGCAGCCAAGGGACAGGGTGGGAGCAGTACTTC. Its protein is CASSQGTGWEQYF.

This chain uses TRBV20-1 with TRBJ2-3; 8 bases line up with TRBD1. The CDR3 covers 15 residues. With V trimmed by 5 bases and J by 4 bases, 11 bases remained unmatched. Germline V lookup: CDR1 DFQATT, CDR2 SNEGSKA (reference sequence). The CDR3 bases are TGCAGTGCTCAACACCCCGACAGGGGTGCAGATACGCAGTATTTT. This gives the protein CSAQHPDRGADTQYF.

The chain carries TRBV30 and TRBJ2-3, with 10 nucleotides matching TRBD2. From germline, CDR1 is GTSNPN and CDR2 SVGIG (reference sequence). The CDR3 has 19 amino acids. Losses at the gene ends were 2 bases for V and 2 bases for J; bases not matched to a gene: 16. The CDR3 region is CAWSPAFPFLAGDTDTQYF. CDR3 sequence (DNA): TGTGCCTGGAGTCCTGCGTTTCCCTTCCTAGCGGGGGACACAGATACGCAGTATTTT.

This clonotype appeared a few times. The chain recombines TRBV6-2 or TRBV6-3 with TRBJ2-7, with TRBD1 as a possible D gene (6 bases). V was pared by 1 base and J by 0 bases, with 19 bases between. Per germline, CDR1 MNHEY and CDR2 SVGEGT. The CDR3 is made up of 18 amino acids. The CDR3: CASSYFRTALNSSYEQYF. The CDR3 region has the DNA TGTGCCAGCAGTTACTTTCGGACAGCGCTTAACAGCTCCTACGAGCAGTACTTC.

This chain links TRBV2 with TRBJ2-7; 8 nucleotides line up with TRBD2. J was trimmed by 9 bases and V by 5 bases; bases with no gene match: 12. CDR1 and CDR2 from the germline V gene are SNHLY and FYNNEI. This CDR3 comprises 14 residues. For the CDR3, the DNA is TGTGCCAGCAGTCCAAGAGGACTAGCTGGGGTGCAGTACTTC. It encodes CASSPRGLAGVQYF.

This clonotype appeared a few times. The V call is TRBV29-1, the J call TRBJ2-1, with TRBD1 matching over 9 bases. Germline V gives CDR1 SQVTM, CDR2 ANQGSEA. The J segment lost 6 bases and the V segment lost 4 bases, leaving 7 bases of the junction unmatched. The CDR3 spans 14 residues. The CDR3 reads CSVGWGQGANEQFF. The CDR3 coding sequence is TGCAGCGTTGGTTGGGGACAGGGCGCCAATGAGCAGTTCTTC.

This clonotype turned up a few times. J is TRBJ2-7 and V is TRBV20-1; no clear D gene. Germline V gene data show CDR1 as DFQATT and CDR2 as SNEGSKA (reference sequence). The CDR3 is 12 amino acids. Trimming removed 1 base from V and 4 bases from J, with 8 bases in between. The CDR3 DNA reads as TGCAGTGCTAGAGCGGAGAATTACGAGCAGTACTTC. Its translation is CSARAENYEQYF.

This clonotype was counted between two and nine times. The chain employs TRBV6-2 or TRBV6-3 and TRBJ2-5; D is perhaps TRBD1 (8 bases). Germline values: CDR1 MNHEY, CDR2 SVGEGT. Trimming pared 8 bases from V and 4 bases from J, leaving 14 bases between. CDR3 size: 13 residues. The CDR3 bases are TGTGCCAGCGCCACAGGGGGGGGAGAGACCCAGTACTTC. The encoded protein is CASATGGGETQYF.

Details on this clonotype: An end of the junction does not agree with germline; a read error may underlie this. The rearrangement joins TRBV2 to TRBJ2-7; the D call may be TRBD1 or TRBD2 (5 bases each). CDR1 SNHLY and CDR2 FYNNEI come from the germline V gene. The CDR3 covers 11 residues. CDR3 nucleotide sequence: TGTGGGGCCGGGACGCGATACGAGCGGTACTTC. Protein product: CGAGTRYERYF.

Many counts were recorded for this clonotype. The chain joins TRBV6-4 to TRBJ2-3; 7 nucleotides line up with TRBD2. The CDR3 extends over 15 amino acids. The V and J ends lost 2 bases and 1 base, in that order; junction bases with no gene match: 3. Germline loops: CDR1 MRHNA, CDR2 SNTAGT. CDR3 protein: CASSDEAGGTDTQYF. The CDR3, as DNA: TGTGCCAGCAGTGACGAGGCGGGGGGCACAGATACGCAGTATTTT.

This chain uses TRBV29-1 with TRBJ2-3, with TRBD2 as a possible D gene (6 bases). Germline CDR1 SQVTM, CDR2 ANQGSEA. V shed 0 bases and J shed 5 bases, with 9 bases lying between them. The CDR3 has 13 amino acids. The CDR3 loop reads CSVEDRRVDTQYF. Here the CDR3 DNA reads TGCAGCGTTGAAGATCGGAGGGTAGATACGCAGTATTTT.

In its sample, this clonotype was seen a few times. V and J are TRBV10-2 and TRBJ2-2, with TRBD2 matching over 9 bases. The CDR3 extends over 15 amino acids. V lost 10 bases to trimming and J lost 6 bases; unmatched junction nucleotides: 12. Per germline, CDR1 WSHSY and CDR2 SAAADI. The CDR3 DNA sequence: TGCGCCATCCGACGGGTAGCGGGAGACGCCGGGGAGCTGTTTTTT. Its protein is CAIRRVAGDAGELFF.